Below, 26 T cell receptor beta chains from the same sample are listed, as sequenced in a study of CD8 T cells in Susac syndrome. A quantity of about 0.5 to 1 ug RNA underwent reverse transcription using random hexamers. TCRdb reprocessed the immunoSEQ multiplex PCR reads with MiXCR, giving one entry per CDR3 protein. The sample includes over 200,000 distinct CDR3 sequences, 95% of them seen just once. Specimen: CD4+ T cells from PBMCs. The receptors were gathered from a human donor with multiple sclerosis.

The rearrangement uses TRBV29-1 and TRBJ1-2; 8 bases map to TRBD1. V was pared by 2 bases and J by 4 bases, with 3 bases of the junction left unmatched. The CDR3 contains 13 residues. CDR1 is SQVTM, CDR2 ANQGSEA, per germline. This CDR3 reads CSVEQGAGYGYTF. DNA of the CDR3: TGCAGCGTTGAACAGGGGGCTGGCTATGGCTACACCTTC.

The CDR3 bases are TGTGCCCGCGACGCCCCGGGGGGCACTGAAGCTTTCTTT. It translates to CARDAPGGTEAFF. The chain has TRBV30 and TRBJ1-1; D is perhaps TRBD1 (5 bases). Trimming took 8 bases from V and 4 from J, leaving 17 bases between them. CDR3 size: 13 residues. Germline V gene data show CDR1 as GTSNPN and CDR2 as SVGIG (reference sequence).

The rearrangement uses TRBV29-1 and TRBJ1-4, with a possible D match to TRBD1 (5 bases). Trimming took 2 bases from V and 7 from J, leaving 11 bases between them. Germline lookup yields CDR1 SQVTM and CDR2 ANQGSEA. This CDR3 spans 13 amino acids. The CDR3 loop is CSVERQGGEKLFF. CDR3 nucleotides: TGCAGCGTTGAACGGCAGGGCGGTGAAAAACTGTTTTTT.

This chain joins TRBV3-1 and TRBJ2-7; possibly TRBD1 or TRBD2 for D (6 bases each). V gave up 0 bases and J gave up 7 bases, with 13 bases separating them. The CDR3 is 14 amino acids. Per the germline V gene, CDR1 is LGHDT and CDR2 is YNNKEL (reference sequence). CDR3 protein: CASSQDTGAGEQYF. The CDR3 region has the DNA TGTGCCAGCAGCCAAGATACGGGGGCTGGAGAGCAGTACTTC.

J is TRBJ2-6 and V is TRBV20-1, with D possibly TRBD2 on 6 matching bases. Per the germline V gene, CDR1 is DFQATT and CDR2 is SNEGSKA (reference sequence). V was shortened by 5 bases and J by 2 bases, with 7 bases between the two germline ends. This CDR3 is 13 amino acids long. CDR3 residues: CSAGEAGANVLTF. In nucleotides, the CDR3 is TGCAGTGCTGGGGAGGCTGGGGCCAACGTCCTGACTTTC.

The CDR3 DNA reads as TGCGCCAGCAGCTTGGAACACAGCACAGATACGCAGTATTTT. Protein product: CASSLEHSTDTQYF. The chain has TRBV5-1 and TRBJ2-3, with no clear D. The V gene lost 0 bases and the J gene lost 0 bases, with 5 bases spanning the gap. The CDR3 covers 14 residues. Germline V CDR1 and CDR2: SGHRS, YFSETQ.

This rearrangement joins TRBV19 to TRBJ2-7; 8 nucleotides match TRBD1. Trimming removed 4 bases from V and 5 bases from J; junction bases left unmatched: 4. The length of the CDR3 is 13 residues. Germline CDR1 reads LNHDA; CDR2 reads SQIVND (reference sequence). The CDR3 loop reads CASSTQGAHEQYF. CDR3 nucleotides: TGTGCCAGTAGTACCCAGGGGGCCCACGAGCAGTACTTC. The whole variable domain, filled in from reference TRBV19 and TRBJ2-7, reads DGGITQSPKYLFRKEGQNVTLSCEQNLNHDAMYWYRQDPGQGLRLIYYSQIVNDFQKGDIAEGYSVSREKKESFPLTVTSAQKNPTAFYLCASSTQGAHEQYFGPGTRLTVT.

V usage is TRBV12-3 or TRBV12-4 and J usage is TRBJ1-4, with D possibly TRBD1 on 6 matching bases. The CDR3 is 15 amino acids. Trimming stripped 6 bases from V and 5 bases from J, with 16 bases between. CDR3 amino acids: CASSPTGGGNEKLFF. CDR3 DNA sequence: TGTGCCAGCAGCCCGACTGGGGGGGGCAATGAAAAACTGTTTTTT.

The V gene is TRBV12-3 or TRBV12-4, the J gene TRBJ1-5; D is unclear. This CDR3 has 14 amino acids. V lost 6 bases to trimming and J lost 5 bases, with 14 bases between them. The chain's CDR3 is CASSSGGSDQPQHF. The CDR3 DNA reads as TGTGCCAGCAGCAGCGGAGGGTCCGATCAGCCCCAGCATTTT.

The chain carries TRBV18 and TRBJ1-2; no clear D gene. Germline loops: CDR1 KGHSH, CDR2 LQKENI. This CDR3 region has 17 residues. The V gene lost 5 bases and the J gene lost 4 bases, with 23 bases spanning the gap. CDR3 sequence (DNA): TGTGCCAGCTCATTGAGAAGACCCGTCTCGATTTCCTATGGCTACACCTTC. It specifies CASSLRRPVSISYGYTF.

The chain has TRBV3-1 and TRBJ2-7; D call uncertain. The CDR3 totals 13 residues. Per the germline V gene, CDR1 is LGHDT and CDR2 is YNNKEL (reference sequence). V gave up 1 base and J gave up 7 bases, with 11 bases separating them. CDR3 in amino acids: CASSQGRMGEQYF. CDR3 coding DNA: TGTGCCAGCAGCCAAGGTCGAATGGGTGAGCAGTACTTC.

This chain connects TRBV2 to TRBJ1-2; no definite D call. The V end was cut by 7 bases, the J end by 4 bases, with 16 bases between. Germline values: CDR1 SNHLY, CDR2 FYNNEI. The CDR3 covers 14 residues. CDR3 sequence: CASTQRTRIYGYTF. The CDR3 nucleotides read TGTGCCAGCACCCAGCGGACCCGGATCTATGGCTACACCTTC.

The chain is built from TRBV20-1 and TRBJ2-3; 7 bases match TRBD1. Germline CDR1 is DFQATT and CDR2 is SNEGSKA (reference sequence). The CDR3 runs 15 residues. The ends lost 0 bases at V and 5 bases at J; junction bases unmatched: 8. CDR3 DNA: TGCAGTGCTAGAGACACGGGACAGCCGAAAGATACGCAGTATTTT. This codes for CSARDTGQPKDTQYF.

The chain has TRBV7-2 and TRBJ1-2; 7 positions agree with TRBD1. Germline V CDR1 and CDR2: SGHTA, FQGNSA. J was trimmed by 5 bases and V by 0 bases; bases with no gene match: 9. This CDR3 comprises 16 residues. Here the CDR3 reads CASSLAYSGQSYGYTF. The CDR3 DNA reads as TGTGCCAGCAGCTTAGCCTACTCGGGACAGTCTTATGGCTACACCTTC.

The CDR3 bases are TGCGCCAGCAGCCCTGGGCCTCGGGATACGCAGTATTTT. Translated: CASSPGPRDTQYF. V usage is TRBV5-1 and J usage is TRBJ2-3; no reliable D call. This CDR3 has 13 amino acids. Trimming left V 4 bases short and J 6 bases short, with 12 bases between. Germline CDR1 reads SGHRS; CDR2 reads YFSETQ. The entire variable domain, with the rest obtained from reference TRBV5-1 and TRBJ2-3, is as follows: KAGVTQTPRYLIKTRGQQVTLSCSPISGHRSVSWYQQTPGQGLQFLFEYFSETQRNKGNFPGRFSGRQFSNSRSEMNVSTLELGDSALYLCASSPGPRDTQYFGPGTRLTVL.

The chain has TRBV9 and TRBJ2-1, with 9 bases identical to TRBD2. Unmatched junction bases numbered 10, after V lost 3 bases and J lost 6 bases. Looked up from germline, CDR1 is SGDLS and CDR2 is YYNGEE. The CDR3 has 16 amino acids. CDR3 sequence (DNA): TGTGCCAGCAGCGCCCGTCGGGCGGGGGGGCTCAATGAGCAGTTCTTC. Translation: CASSARRAGGLNEQFF.

The gene calls are TRBV5-1 and TRBJ2-3, with 11 nucleotides matching TRBD2. This CDR3 comprises 16 residues. With 3 bases clipped from V and 3 bases from J, the junction kept 6 bases outside the gene matches. CDR1 and CDR2 from the germline V gene are SGHRS and YFSETQ. The DNA for the CDR3 is TGCGCCAGCAGCTCCCGACTAGCGGGGCCTACAGATACGCAGTATTTT. Protein: CASSSRLAGPTDTQYF.

This rearrangement joins TRBV4-1 to TRBJ2-3, with a tentative D call TRBD1 (5 bases). The ends were cut back, 3 bases at V and 6 bases at J, with 13 bases in the middle. CDR1 is MGHRA and CDR2 is YSYEKL in the germline V gene. The CDR3 runs to 14 residues. CDR3 bases: TGCGCCAGCAGCCAGGGCGACAGAGTCGATACGCAGTATTTT. This translates into CASSQGDRVDTQYF.

The CDR3: CASMETTGGGYGYTF. CDR3 DNA sequence: TGTGCCAGTATGGAGACGACAGGGGGCGGGTATGGCTACACCTTC. The chain links TRBV19 to TRBJ1-2, with 10 bases identical to TRBD1. J gave up 5 bases and V 7 bases, and 10 bases lay outside the gene matches. Germline CDR1 is LNHDA and CDR2 is SQIVND (reference sequence). The CDR3 extends over 15 amino acids.

The chain recombines TRBV15 with TRBJ1-1; a weak D match, TRBD1 (5 bases). The V gene's germline CDR1 is LNHNV and CDR2 YYDKDF (reference sequence). This CDR3 region has 16 residues. The V and J ends lost 3 bases and 2 bases respectively, with 16 bases between them. The CDR3 DNA follows: TGTGCCACCAGCAGGGCGGGGGTCTTACGAAACACTGAAGCTTTCTTT. Translating gives CATSRAGVLRNTEAFF.

The chain employs TRBV30 and TRBJ1-1; no firm D call. The germline V and J ends were trimmed by 7 bases and 0 bases, with 3 bases remaining between them. The CDR3 contains 10 residues. CDR1 is GTSNPN and CDR2 is SVGIG in the germline V gene (reference sequence). CDR3 protein: CASMNTEAFF. The CDR3 region has the DNA TGTGCCTCAATGAACACTGAAGCTTTCTTT. Full variable domain (rest looked up from reference TRBV30 and TRBJ1-1): SQTIHQWPATLVQPVGSPLSLECTVEGTSNPNLYWYRQAAGRGLQLLFYSVGIGQISSEVPQNLSASRPQDRQFILSSKKLLLSDSGFYLCASMNTEAFFGQGTRLTVV.

The chain employs TRBV30 and TRBJ2-2, with 8 bases that match TRBD2. V lost 2 bases to trimming and J lost 7 bases; unmatched junction nucleotides: 3. The V gene's germline CDR1 is GTSNPN and CDR2 SVGIG (reference sequence). The CDR3 spans 13 residues. CDR3 DNA sequence: TGTGCCTGGAGTCTTAGCGGGGTCGGGGAGCTGTTTTTT. Its translation is CAWSLSGVGELFF.

This rearrangement joins TRBV12-3 or TRBV12-4 to TRBJ1-6; a weak D match, TRBD1 (6 bases). The length of the CDR3 is 14 residues. The ends were cut back, 5 bases at V and 9 bases at J, with 14 bases in the middle. The CDR3: CASSPTGFSSPLHF. The CDR3 nucleotides are TGTGCCAGCAGTCCCACAGGGTTTAGTTCACCCCTCCACTTT.

The rearrangement joins TRBV9 to TRBJ2-1; 9 bases map to TRBD2. In germline, CDR1 is SGDLS, CDR2 YYNGEE. With 2 bases clipped from V and 10 bases from J, the junction kept 13 bases outside the gene matches. CDR3 length: 16 residues. CDR3 sequence reads: CASSVGASGALREQFF. The CDR3 nucleotides read TGTGCCAGCAGCGTTGGTGCTAGCGGGGCCTTGAGGGAGCAGTTCTTC.

This chain joins TRBV25-1 and TRBJ2-1; 12 bases match TRBD2. Per the germline V gene, CDR1 is MGHDK and CDR2 is SYGVNS. The CDR3 extends over 14 amino acids. After removal of 4 bases from V and 10 bases from J, the junction contained 5 bases not matched to a gene. For the CDR3, the DNA is TGTGCCAGCAGTGGACTAGCGGGGGAAGGCGAGCAGTTCTTC. This codes for CASSGLAGEGEQFF.

The rearrangement joins TRBV11-2 to TRBJ2-7; D is ambiguous. Germline V gene data show CDR1 as SGHAT and CDR2 as FQNNGV. With 5 bases removed from V and 0 bases from J, the gap between germline ends came to 11 bases. The CDR3 spans 14 residues. The CDR3 DNA is TGTGCCAGCAGCCGCGAAGCCTCCTCCTACGAGCAGTACTTC. Its translation is CASSREASSYEQYF.